These T cell receptor beta chains were read from a single sample in a study of blood T cell repertoires in COVID-19. Here immunoSEQ multiplex PCR was the method, and the copy in TCRdb shows in-frame clones only, minus some. Among 55,000 to 75,000 clones listed, 85% to 90% were seen once. Material for sequencing was peripheral blood. These TCRs come from a human donor with active COVID-19. The donor label of this sample is uncertain. Both conserved end residues are part of each CDR3. The D gene is left open where the match is weak. Clone size is shown for a subset of rows, as once, few, many or a class of expanded clone.

j_call clone_size v_call d_call cdr3_aa cdr3_nt
TRBJ1-2 - TRBV6-5 TRBD1 CASRTGYRGHYGYTF TGTGCCAGCAGGACGGGATACAGGGGGCATTACGGCTACACCTTC
TRBJ2-3 - TRBV14 TRBD2 CASSHLIGREGHTDTQYF TGTGCCAGCAGCCACCTCATCGGGCGGGAGGGCCACACAGATACGCAGTATTTT
TRBJ1-1 - TRBV25-1 - CASRGTSFLGTFF TGTGCCAGCAGGGGGACATCCTTCCTAGGAACTTTCTTT
TRBJ2-3 - TRBV19 TRBD1 CASAGQARGTDTQYF TGTGCCAGTGCCGGACAGGCGAGAGGCACAGATACGCAGTATTTT
TRBJ2-3 - TRBV19 TRBD2 CASSPSRGGRRYTQYF TGTGCCAGTAGTCCGTCGCGGGGCGGGAGGAGGTATACGCAGTATTTT
TRBJ2-1 - TRBV19 TRBD2 CASNPGLAINEQFF TGTGCCAGTAACCCCGGACTAGCGATCAATGAGCAGTTCTTC
TRBJ2-3 - TRBV27 TRBD2 CASSLALLAGAGDTQYF TGTGCCAGCAGTTTGGCATTACTAGCGGGGGCTGGAGATACGCAGTATTTT
TRBJ2-7 - TRBV10-3 - CATGGDSSYEQYF TGTGCCACTGGGGGCGATAGCTCCTACGAGCAGTACTTC
TRBJ2-1 - TRBV6-6 TRBD2 CASSNPGLAGYNEQFF TGTGCCAGCAGTAACCCGGGACTAGCGGGCTACAATGAGCAGTTCTTC
TRBJ1-2 - TRBV7-6 - CASSSNLLANYGYTF TGTGCCAGCAGCTCAAATCTCTTAGCTAACTATGGCTACACCTTC
TRBJ2-5 - TRBV5-4 - CASSSPRAGGETQYF TGTGCCAGCAGCTCCCCACGCGCAGGAGGAGAGACCCAGTACTTC
TRBJ1-2 - TRBV27 - CASSRDAGGYGYTF TGTGCCAGCAGTAGGGACGCCGGGGGCTATGGCTACACCTTC
TRBJ1-2 - TRBV5-6 - CASSLADGYTF TGTGCCAGCAGCTTGGCTGATGGCTACACCTTC
TRBJ2-5 - TRBV3-1/TRBV3-2 TRBD2 CASSRRTSGGAETQYF TGTGCCAGCAGCCGTAGGACTAGCGGGGGGGCAGAGACCCAGTACTTC
TRBJ2-7 - TRBV29-1 TRBD1 CSVRTGGWEEQYF TGCAGCGTCAGGACAGGGGGCTGGGAAGAGCAGTACTTC
TRBJ1-2 - TRBV18 - CASSPILDSYGYTF TGTGCCAGCTCACCGATACTGGACAGCTATGGCTACACCTTC
TRBJ2-5 once TRBV5-1 - CASSLAPQETQYF TGCGCCAGCAGCTTGGCTCCCCAGGAGACCCAGTACTTC
TRBJ2-1 few TRBV18 TRBD1 CASSQTGAEQFF TGTGCCAGCTCCCAAACAGGGGCTGAGCAGTTCTTC
TRBJ2-1 - TRBV7-2 - CASSPEAGSYNEQFF TGTGCCAGCAGCCCTGAAGCCGGCTCCTACAATGAGCAGTTCTTC
TRBJ1-4 - TRBV5-1 TRBD1 CASSLGQGMSNEKLFF TGCGCCAGCAGCTTAGGACAGGGGATGAGTAATGAAAAACTGTTTTTT
TRBJ1-1 - TRBV19 TRBD1 CASSKDRESEAFF TGTGCCAGTAGCAAGGACAGGGAGAGTGAAGCTTTCTTT
TRBJ1-5 - TRBV30 TRBD1 CAWSTGGGQPQHF TGTGCCTGGTCCACAGGGGGCGGTCAGCCCCAGCATTTT
TRBJ1-2 few TRBV4-1 - CASSQDLGGNYGYTF TGCGCCAGCAGCCAAGATCTAGGGGGAAACTATGGCTACACCTTC
TRBJ1-5 - TRBV6-1 - CASSEGTYSNQPQHF TGTGCCAGCAGTGAAGGAACATATAGCAATCAGCCCCAGCATTTT
TRBJ1-3 - TRBV3-1/TRBV3-2 - CASSQGEGGNTIYF TGTGCCAGCAGCCAAGGGGAGGGGGGAAACACCATATATTTT
TRBJ2-3 - TRBV7-3 - CASSSGLLPRTDTQYF TGTGCCAGCAGCTCCGGACTCCTACCCCGCACAGATACGCAGTATTTT
TRBJ2-2 - TRBV18 TRBD2 CASSPRSGGTTGELFF TGTGCCAGCTCACCAAGGAGCGGGGGTACCACCGGGGAGCTGTTTTTT
TRBJ2-3 - TRBV10-1 TRBD2 CASSGLAGGTDTQYF TGCGCCAGCAGTGGTCTAGCGGGGGGCACAGATACGCAGTATTTT
TRBJ2-5 - TRBV7-3 TRBD1 CASSTGQGDETQYF TGTGCCAGCAGCACAGGACAGGGGGATGAGACCCAGTACTTC
TRBJ1-3 - TRBV28 - CASRQSSGNTIYF TGTGCCAGCAGGCAGTCCTCTGGAAACACCATATATTTT
TRBJ2-7 - TRBV10-3 - CAISESTNSYEQYF TGTGCCATCAGTGAGTCGACAAACTCCTACGAGCAGTACTTC
TRBJ1-2 - TRBV11-3 - CASSVRGMGFEANYGYTF TGTGCCAGCAGCGTCAGGGGTATGGGGTTCGAAGCTAACTATGGCTACACCTTC
TRBJ2-1 - TRBV21-1 - CASSKTGTTTYNEQFF TGTGCCAGCAGCAAAACTGGGACAACTACCTACAATGAGCAGTTCTTC
TRBJ2-2 - TRBV28 TRBD1 CASSRQGWTGELFF TGTGCCAGCAGTCGACAGGGTTGGACCGGGGAGCTGTTTTTT
TRBJ1-1 - TRBV5-1 - CASSSGQNTEAFF TGCGCCAGCAGCTCCGGACAGAACACTGAAGCTTTCTTT
TRBJ1-3 - TRBV28 - CASSPSRGGNTIYF TGTGCCAGCAGTCCCTCCCGGGGAGGGAACACCATATATTTT
TRBJ1-6 - TRBV5-1 - CASSLAGQGRSPLHF TGCGCCAGCAGCTTGGCTGGGCAGGGTCGCTCACCCCTCCACTTT
TRBJ2-7 - TRBV4-2 - CASSQIMGGQSSYEQYF TGTGCCAGCAGCCAAATTATGGGGGGACAGAGCTCCTACGAGCAGTACTTC
TRBJ2-2 once TRBV5-1 - CASSFVNGELFF TGCGCCAGCAGCTTCGTTAACGGGGAGCTGTTTTTT
TRBJ1-4 once TRBV5-1 TRBD1 CASSLSDRGNEKLFF TGCGCCAGCAGCTTGTCTGACAGGGGTAATGAAAAACTGTTTTTT
TRBJ2-7 once TRBV19 TRBD1 CASLGQGKHEQYF TGTGCCAGCTTGGGACAGGGGAAACACGAGCAGTACTTC
TRBJ2-7 - TRBV4-2 TRBD2 CASSHAYLREGAYEQYF TGTGCCAGCAGCCATGCTTATTTGCGGGAGGGTGCTTACGAGCAGTACTTC
TRBJ2-1 - TRBV29-1 - CSYASQGSSYNEQFF TGCAGCTACGCATCGCAGGGGAGCTCCTACAATGAGCAGTTCTTC
TRBJ2-5 - TRBV5-6 - CASSFGEQETQYF TGTGCCAGCAGCTTCGGGGAACAAGAGACCCAGTACTTC
TRBJ1-3 - TRBV5-5 - CASSLDTGSGNTIYF TGTGCCAGCAGCCTAGATACAGGCTCTGGAAACACCATATATTTT
TRBJ1-6 - TRBV27 - CASSSARRNYSPLHF TGTGCCAGCAGCTCCGCGAGGAGGAATTATTCACCCCTCCACTTT
TRBJ2-5 few TRBV28 - CASSPGLGTSPRGETQYF TGTGCCAGCAGTCCCGGGCTTGGGACTTCCCCCCGCGGGGAGACCCAGTACTTC
TRBJ2-7 - TRBV10-3 - CAASYGGNEQYF TGTGCCGCATCTTACGGAGGGAACGAGCAGTACTTC
TRBJ1-5 - TRBV2 - CASSEALQSNQPQHF TGTGCCAGCAGTGAAGCGTTGCAGAGCAATCAGCCCCAGCATTTT
TRBJ2-1 few TRBV6-2/TRBV6-3 TRBD1 CASSYSKGGEQFF TGTGCCAGCAGTTACTCGAAAGGGGGCGAGCAGTTCTTC
TRBJ1-2 - TRBV2 - CASSDHRYFYGYTF TGTGCCAGCAGTGATCACCGTTACTTTTATGGCTACACCTTC
TRBJ1-2 once TRBV28 - CASSLAYYGYTF TGTGCCAGCAGTTTGGCTTACTATGGCTACACCTTC
TRBJ1-6 - TRBV4-3 - CASSPGALLNNSPLHF TGCGCCAGCAGCCCGGGAGCCCTACTCAATAATTCACCCCTCCACTTT